These 20 T cell receptor beta chains came from one sample sequenced in a study of CD8 T cells in Susac syndrome. Reverse transcription used about 0.5 to 1 ug RNA and random hexamers. One entry per CDR3 protein results from TCRdb running MiXCR on the immunoSEQ multiplex PCR reads. The table has 140,000 or so distinct CDR3 sequences, approximately 95% seen once. The sample comprised CD4+ T cells from PBMCs. These receptors originate from a human donor with Susac syndrome.

This chain uses TRBV23-1 with TRBJ2-6; D is ambiguous. TRBV23-1 is marked as an open reading frame, function uncertain. The CDR3 sequence is 17 residues long. V was shortened by 4 bases and J by 4 bases, with 17 bases between the two germline ends. The CDR3 DNA reads TGCGCCAGCAGTCCCGGCCTAACGAGTTCCGGGGCCAACGTCCTGACTTTC. Amino acid sequence: CASSPGLTSSGANVLTF.

The rearrangement links TRBV11-2 to TRBJ1-2; no firm D call. V lost 1 base, J lost 8 bases, and 8 bases lay in between. The germline CDR1 and CDR2 sequences are SGHAT and FQNNGV. CDR3 length: 12 residues. CDR3 coding DNA: TGTGCCAGCAGCTTAGGGGTCAGAGGCTACACCTTC. Protein product: CASSLGVRGYTF.

The chain is built from TRBV6-6 and TRBJ1-5; TRBD1 is a possible D gene (5 bases). The CDR3 totals 14 residues. CDR1 is MNHNY and CDR2 is SVGAGI in the germline V gene (reference sequence). V was cut by 7 bases and J by 5 bases, with 15 bases left in between. The CDR3: CASTQGGLYQPQHF. CDR3 sequence (DNA): TGTGCCAGCACCCAGGGAGGCCTCTATCAGCCCCAGCATTTT.

This clonotype appeared a single time. The chain combines TRBV25-1 with TRBJ2-3; 13 nucleotides match TRBD2. CDR1 is MGHDK, CDR2 SYGVNS, per germline. With V trimmed by 4 bases and J by 6 bases, 4 bases remained unmatched. The CDR3 runs 15 residues. CDR3 in DNA: TGTGCCAGCAGTGCACGGACTAGCGGGAGCGATACGCAGTATTTT. The encoded protein is CASSARTSGSDTQYF.

V is TRBV12-3 or TRBV12-4 and J is TRBJ1-5; D not certain. The CDR3 is 14 amino acids. V dropped 5 bases and J dropped 0 bases, with 8 bases sitting between them. Here the CDR3 DNA reads TGTGCCAGCAGTCCCTCACATAGCAATCAGCCCCAGCATTTT. This translates into CASSPSHSNQPQHF.

The chain carries TRBV24-1 and TRBJ2-1; perhaps TRBD1 as D (5 bases). Germline V CDR1 and CDR2: KGHDR, SFDVKD. The CDR3 spans 16 residues. Trimming cost V 2 bases and J 2 bases, with 12 bases left between them. The CDR3 DNA sequence: TGTGCCACCAGTGATTCTAGGGGAAGCACCTACAATGAGCAGTTCTTC. Translating it yields CATSDSRGSTYNEQFF.

This clonotype was found a few times. This chain links TRBV28 with TRBJ2-1, with unresolved D. V lost 2 bases and J 3 bases, leaving 2 bases between the germline ends. This CDR3 is 12 amino acids long. Germline V lookup: CDR1 MDHEN, CDR2 SYDVKM. The CDR3 nucleotides read TGTGCCAGCAGTTTAAACTACAATGAGCAGTTCTTC. Its translation: CASSLNYNEQFF.

This chain links TRBV12-3 or TRBV12-4 with TRBJ2-2; no clear D gene. The CDR3 runs 14 residues. With 6 bases removed from V and 2 bases from J, the gap between germline ends came to 10 bases. For the CDR3, the DNA is TGTGCCAGCAGCGAGACTCCAAACACCGGGGAGCTGTTTTTT. Translating gives CASSETPNTGELFF.

The chain has TRBV15 and TRBJ1-1, with 8 bases lining up with TRBD1. V lost 4 bases to trimming and J lost 6 bases; unmatched junction nucleotides: 7. The CDR3 runs 14 residues. The germline gives CDR1 LNHNV, CDR2 YYDKDF (reference sequence). Here the CDR3 reads CATSKDRVYAEAFF. For the CDR3, the DNA is TGTGCCACCAGCAAGGACAGGGTTTACGCTGAAGCTTTCTTT.

The chain couples TRBV19 to TRBJ1-5, with 7 bases fitting TRBD1. The CDR3 consists of 16 residues. After removal of 8 bases from V and 3 bases from J, the junction contained 13 bases not matched to a gene. CDR1 is LNHDA and CDR2 is SQIVND in the germline V gene (reference sequence). The CDR3 DNA reads TGTGCCAGTCAAGATAAAGACAGGGCCCTCAATCAGCCCCAGCATTTT. This sequence encodes CASQDKDRALNQPQHF.

The J gene is TRBJ1-2, the V gene TRBV21-1; the D call of TRBD1 is as the table states it, not checked on the DNA. TRBV21-1 is recorded as a pseudogene. The CDR3 spans 15 residues. The CDR3 spells CASSKSSTGGWGYTF. DNA of the CDR3: TGTGCCAGCAGCAAAAGTAGCACAGGCGGTTGGGGCTACACCTTC.

This clonotype was picked up one time. V gene TRBV20-1 combines with J gene TRBJ2-6; D remains unclear. Trimming removed 3 bases from V and 2 bases from J, with 2 bases in between. The CDR3 is made up of 12 amino acids. Per the germline V gene, CDR1 is DFQATT and CDR2 is SNEGSKA (reference sequence). The CDR3 is CSARAGANVLTF. The CDR3 DNA sequence: TGCAGTGCTAGGGCTGGGGCCAACGTCCTGACTTTC.

The chain joins TRBV5-6 to TRBJ2-3; D possibly corresponds to TRBD2 (6 bases). Trimming stripped 4 bases from V and 5 bases from J, with 14 bases between. This CDR3 is 14 amino acids long. Looked up from germline, CDR1 is SGHDT and CDR2 is YYEEEE. CDR3 in DNA: TGTGCCAGCAGCCTTTCGACTAGTCGAGATACGCAGTATTTT. The encoded protein is CASSLSTSRDTQYF.

The V call is TRBV7-9, the J call TRBJ2-7; D remains ambiguous. V gave up 0 bases and J gave up 6 bases, with 9 bases separating them. Germline V gives CDR1 SEHNR, CDR2 FQNEAQ (reference sequence). The CDR3 consists of 13 residues. CDR3 protein: CASSLADFSEQYF. The CDR3, as DNA: TGTGCCAGCAGCTTAGCCGACTTTTCCGAGCAGTACTTC.

This chain joins TRBV7-9 and TRBJ2-3; the match to TRBD1 covers 9 bases. Germline CDR1 and CDR2: SEHNR and FQNEAQ (reference sequence). This CDR3 spans 14 amino acids. Germline trimming cut 3 bases from V and 4 bases from J; bases unmatched to any gene: 2. This CDR3 is CASSLTGGSDTQYF. As DNA, the CDR3 is TGTGCCAGCAGCTTGACAGGGGGATCAGATACGCAGTATTTT.

The sample holds one count of this clonotype. This chain links TRBV20-1 with TRBJ2-5; TRBD2 matches 7 bases. This CDR3 contains 12 residues. V trimming: 6 bases; J trimming: 4 bases; junction bases outside the gene matches: 5. Germline lookup yields CDR1 DFQATT and CDR2 SNEGSKA (reference sequence). The CDR3 here is CSALGGGETQYF. In DNA form, the CDR3 reads TGCAGTGCCCTGGGGGGGGGAGAGACCCAGTACTTC.

The CDR3 region is CSSWTSGRGGELFF. The CDR3 bases are TGCAGCTCCTGGACTAGCGGGAGAGGGGGGGAGCTGTTTTTT. The J gene is TRBJ2-2, the V gene TRBV29-1, with 13 bases lining up with TRBD2. Unmatched junction bases numbered 8, after V lost 8 bases and J lost 8 bases. Germline assignment: CDR1 SQVTM and CDR2 ANQGSEA. This CDR3 is 14 amino acids long.

The chain is built from TRBV5-1 and TRBJ2-2; D remains unclear. Per germline, CDR1 SGHRS and CDR2 YFSETQ. The ends were cut back, 0 bases at V and 5 bases at J, with 11 bases in the middle. CDR3 length: 15 amino acids. CDR3 protein: CASSLEGRSTGELFF. CDR3 in DNA: TGCGCCAGCAGCTTGGAGGGCAGATCTACCGGGGAGCTGTTTTTT.

The rearrangement uses TRBV5-6 and TRBJ2-5, with TRBD2 matching over 10 bases. After removal of 3 bases from V and 2 bases from J, the junction contained 10 bases not matched to a gene. Germline V lookup: CDR1 SGHDT, CDR2 YYEEEE. This CDR3 is built from 17 residues. The CDR3 sequence: CASSSRLSGGTQETQYF. The CDR3 DNA reads as TGTGCCAGCAGCTCTCGCCTTAGCGGGGGGACTCAAGAGACCCAGTACTTC.

The J gene is TRBJ2-7, the V gene TRBV20-1; 10 nucleotides agree with TRBD2. CDR1 and CDR2 from the germline V gene are DFQATT and SNEGSKA (reference sequence). With V trimmed by 3 bases and J by 2 bases, 10 bases remained unmatched. The CDR3 totals 16 residues. The CDR3 reads CSARVQTGTSAYEQYF. DNA of the CDR3: TGCAGTGCTAGGGTACAAACCGGGACTAGCGCCTACGAGCAGTACTTC.